These 17 T cell receptor beta chains share one sample of origin, sequenced in a study of T cell repertoires in cytomegalovirus infection. TCRdb re-called the reads with MiXCR, one entry per CDR3 protein. The data contain fewer than 950,000 distinct CDR3 sequences, about 33% of them singletons. For these TCRs, the target antigens are not known. Sequenced here: cultured CD8+ T cells from PBMCs, sampled from culture after CMV antigen stimulation. The receptor set was obtained from a human donor in good health (CMV status not recorded). Some clones in this sample may be carry-over from other donors' samples.

This clonotype was counted between two and nine times. This sequence joins TRBV2 and TRBJ2-5, with 7 bases lining up with TRBD2. The CDR3 contains 16 residues. J was trimmed by 1 base and V by 6 bases; bases with no gene match: 11. Germline CDR1 reads SNHLY; CDR2 reads FYNNEI. The CDR3: CASRWGEGQPQETQYF. DNA for the CDR3: TGTGCCAGCAGATGGGGGGAGGGGCAGCCCCAAGAGACCCAGTACTTC.

Details on this clonotype: Sequence at one end of the junction differs from germline and may be a read error. The V call is TRBV6-1, the J call TRBJ1-2; 8 bases fit TRBD1. The CDR3 has 14 residues. CDR1 and CDR2 from the germline V gene are MNHNS and SASEGT. CDR3 sequence reads: CASSYPGGRDGYTF. CDR3 coding DNA: TGTGCCAGCAGTTACCCAGGGGGCAGGGATGGCTACACCTTT.

This clonotype was detected ten times or more. J is TRBJ2-5 and V is TRBV7-8; TRBD2 aligns across 11 bases. This CDR3 comprises 15 residues. Trimming at V came to 5 bases and at J to 5 bases, leaving 7 bases not matched to a gene. The V gene's germline CDR1 is SGHVS and CDR2 FQNEAQ. The CDR3 region has the DNA TGTGCCAGCAGCCTTAGCGGGGGGGCCGGGGAGACCCAGTACTTC. Protein product: CASSLSGGAGETQYF.

This clonotype has more than one count but fewer than ten. This chain joins TRBV27 and TRBJ2-7; the D gene could be TRBD1 or TRBD2 (6 bases each). CDR1 and CDR2 (germline): MNHEY, SMNVEV (reference sequence). This CDR3 spans 14 amino acids. Trimming took off 2 bases at V and 5 bases at J, with 13 bases between the two ends. The DNA of the CDR3 is TGTGCCAGCAGTTTAGGGGGGCCGGACAACGAGCAGTACTTC. As protein: CASSLGGPDNEQYF.

This chain links TRBV6-1 with TRBJ2-1, with D uncertain. This CDR3 contains 16 residues. Trimming stripped 4 bases from V and 1 base from J, with 14 bases between. CDR1 and CDR2 (germline): MNHNS, SASEGT. As DNA, the CDR3 is TGTGCCAGCAGTGTCGACCTCAAGTTATCCTACAATGAGCAGTTCTTC. It yields the protein CASSVDLKLSYNEQFF.

This clonotype was found a few times. This chain joins TRBV12-3 or TRBV12-4 and TRBJ2-7; 7 nucleotides align to TRBD1. V was pared by 5 bases and J by 2 bases, with 9 bases of the junction left unmatched. This CDR3 is built from 15 residues. CDR3 amino acids: CASSTRTGLAYEQYF. The CDR3 coding sequence is TGTGCCAGCAGTACAAGGACAGGACTCGCCTACGAGCAGTACTTC.

This clonotype was recorded many times. CDR3: CASSTHTDTQYF. CDR3 coding DNA: TGTGCCAGCAGTACCCACACAGATACGCAGTATTTT. The chain couples TRBV27 to TRBJ2-3; no definite D call. Trimming removed 5 bases at V and 2 bases at J, with 5 bases between. The CDR3 contains 12 residues. From germline, CDR1 is MNHEY and CDR2 SMNVEV (reference sequence).

The chain employs TRBV6-6 and TRBJ1-2; weak D call: TRBD1 (5 bases). Germline V CDR1 and CDR2: MNHNY, SVGAGI (reference sequence). V lost 2 bases and J lost 5, with 12 bases in between. This CDR3 spans 14 amino acids. The CDR3 DNA is TGTGCCAGCAGTTACAGGGGAGGAAAATATGGCTACACCTTC. It codes for CASSYRGGKYGYTF.

This chain connects TRBV7-6 to TRBJ2-5, with 7 bases lining up with TRBD1. This CDR3 region has 15 residues. Germline V lookup: CDR1 SGHVS, CDR2 FNYEAQ. CDR3 nucleotide sequence: TGTGCTGGCAGCTTCCAGACAGGGCCTCAAGAGACCCAGTACTTC. Translation: CAGSFQTGPQETQYF.

In this sample, this clonotype turned up a few times. This chain joins TRBV7-9 and TRBJ1-4; possibly TRBD1 for D (5 bases). The germline gives CDR1 SEHNR, CDR2 FQNEAQ (reference sequence). The CDR3 has 17 residues. V gave up 0 bases and J gave up 8 bases, with 19 bases separating them. CDR3 amino acids: CASSLAGRGALEEKLFF. In DNA form, the CDR3 reads TGTGCCAGCAGCTTAGCGGGGAGGGGCGCGTTGGAGGAAAAACTGTTTTTT.

The gene calls are TRBV14 and TRBJ1-1; 9 nucleotides match TRBD1. The CDR3 extends over 18 amino acids. The J segment lost 3 bases and the V segment lost 4 bases, leaving 15 bases of the junction unmatched. CDR1 is SGHDN, CDR2 FVKESK, per germline. CDR3 nucleotide sequence: TGTGCCAGCAGCCCAACCGGGAACAGGGGGCTAAAGGACACTGAAGCTTTCTTT. Translated, it gives CASSPTGNRGLKDTEAFF. Looking up the rest from reference TRBV14 and TRBJ1-1 gives the full variable domain: EAGVTQFPSHSVIEKGQTVTLRCDPISGHDNLYWYRRVMGKEIKFLLHFVKESKQDESGMPNNRFLAERTGGTYSTLKVQPAELEDSGVYFCASSPTGNRGLKDTEAFFGQGTRLTVV.

This clonotype occurred a few times. The CDR3 DNA sequence: TGCGCCAGCAGCACGGGACAGGGACCGTCTTACGAGCAGTACGTC. Its protein product is CASSTGQGPSYEQYV. The chain employs TRBV5-1 and TRBJ2-7; 9 bases line up with TRBD1. The CDR3 length is 15 residues. Germline V gene lookup returns CDR1 SGHRS and CDR2 YFSETQ. Germline trimming cut 4 bases from V and 4 bases from J; bases unmatched to any gene: 9.

The chain carries TRBV7-9 and TRBJ2-1, with D unresolved. CDR3 length equals 14 residues. Germline V CDR1 and CDR2: SEHNR, FQNEAQ (reference sequence). Deletions cut 2 bases from V and 6 bases from J, with 11 bases between. The CDR3 DNA follows: TGTGCCAGCAGCTTACCCCCCAACGCCAATGAGCAGTTCTTC. It yields the protein CASSLPPNANEQFF.

This clonotype was counted a few times. This rearrangement joins TRBV7-6 to TRBJ1-2, with unresolved D. There are 11 residues in the CDR3. Germline assignment: CDR1 SGHVS and CDR2 FNYEAQ. V was cut by 10 bases and J by 4 bases, with 10 bases left in between. CDR3 sequence (DNA): TGTGCCACCCGACTAACCTATGGCTACACCTTC. As protein: CATRLTYGYTF.

CDR3 DNA sequence: TGTGCCAGCAGCCCCCTACCGGGACAGGGGTCGTATGGCTACACCTTC. This gives the protein CASSPLPGQGSYGYTF. This rearrangement joins TRBV7-2 to TRBJ1-2, with 10 bases that match TRBD1. Unmatched junction bases numbered 11, after V lost 5 bases and J lost 5 bases. The CDR3 contains 16 residues. The germline V gene encodes CDR1 SGHTA and CDR2 FQGNSA.

V is TRBV18 and J is TRBJ2-7; D ambiguous. Trimming stripped 0 bases from V and 4 bases from J, with 7 bases between. CDR1 is KGHSH, CDR2 LQKENI, per germline. This CDR3 has 13 residues. DNA for the CDR3: TGTGCCAGCTCACCACCGGACGGTTACGAGCAGTACTTC. This translates into CASSPPDGYEQYF.

This clonotype has a count of ten or more. The chain carries TRBV7-6 and TRBJ2-7; no definite D call. Per the germline V gene, CDR1 is SGHVS and CDR2 is FNYEAQ. The V gene lost 4 bases and the J gene lost 3 bases, with 4 bases spanning the gap. The CDR3 spans 11 residues. CDR3: CASSSNYEQYF. The CDR3, as DNA: TGTGCCAGCAGCTCGAACTACGAGCAGTACTTC. The whole variable domain, remainder taken from reference TRBV7-6 and TRBJ2-7, is GAGVSQSPRYKVTKRGQDVALRCDPISGHVSLYWYRQALGQGPEFLTYFNYEAQQDKSGLPNDRFSAERPEGSISTLTIQRTEQRDSAMYRCASSSNYEQYFGPGTRLTVT.